Listed below are T cell receptor beta chains from one sample, sequenced in a study of blood T cell repertoires in COVID-19. Assay: immunoSEQ multiplex PCR; the TCRdb copy retains only in-frame clones and omits some. The table lists roughly 250,000 clones, about nine tenths of them singletons. The sample comprised PBMCs or T cells enriched from blood (not recorded which). These receptors all stem from a woman aged 18-29 years who had recovered from COVID-19. Both conserved end residues are part of each CDR3. The order of the fields is D gene, clone size, J gene, V gene, CDR3 protein, CDR3 DNA. A D gene is named only where the DNA matches it firmly. Some rows have no size entry. The others give once, few or many, or a class for an expanded clone.

D: NA
size: NA
J: TRBJ2-7
V: TRBV24-1
CDR3: CATSVAVTGEQYF
DNA: TGTGCCACCAGTGTAGCGGTCACAGGCGAGCAGTACTTC

D: NA
size: NA
J: TRBJ2-5
V: TRBV18
CDR3: CASSPRLGSKETQYF
DNA: TGTGCCAGCTCACCACGCCTCGGGAGTAAAGAGACCCAGTACTTC

D: NA
size: NA
J: TRBJ2-1
V: TRBV4-1
CDR3: CASSQARNSYNEQFF
DNA: TGCGCCAGCAGCCAAGCGCGGAACTCCTACAATGAGCAGTTCTTC

D: NA
size: NA
J: TRBJ1-1
V: TRBV9
CDR3: CASSVEDRMNTEAFF
DNA: TGTGCCAGCAGCGTAGAAGACAGGATGAACACTGAAGCTTTCTTT

D: TRBD1
size: NA
J: TRBJ1-5
V: TRBV7-9
CDR3: CASSLGQGNQPQHF
DNA: TGTGCCAGCAGCCTCGGACAGGGGAATCAGCCCCAGCATTTT

D: TRBD1
size: NA
J: TRBJ1-2
V: TRBV5-1
CDR3: CASSADRSNYGYTF
DNA: TGCGCCAGCAGCGCGGACAGGAGTAACTATGGCTACACCTTC

D: TRBD1
size: NA
J: TRBJ1-3
V: TRBV19
CDR3: CASSTRQGHTIYF
DNA: TGTGCCAGTAGTACCCGACAGGGGCACACCATATATTTT

D: NA
size: NA
J: TRBJ1-1
V: TRBV27
CDR3: CASSGRPPEAFF
DNA: TGTGCCAGCAGTGGCAGGCCTCCTGAAGCTTTCTTT

D: TRBD1
size: NA
J: TRBJ1-2
V: TRBV28
CDR3: CASSSGQAGYTF
DNA: TGTGCCAGCAGTTCGGGACAGGCGGGCTACACCTTC

D: NA
size: NA
J: TRBJ1-1
V: TRBV18
CDR3: CASSPPSGGGRAFF
DNA: TGTGCCAGCTCACCACCATCCGGGGGGGGCAGAGCTTTCTTT

D: NA
size: NA
J: TRBJ2-3
V: TRBV5-6
CDR3: CATWATGQVFTDTQYF
DNA: TGTGCCACCTGGGCCACAGGCCAAGTCTTCACAGATACGCAGTATTTT

D: NA
size: NA
J: TRBJ1-5
V: TRBV3-1/TRBV3-2
CDR3: CASSQDRLQPQHF
DNA: TGTGCCAGCAGCCAAGATCGGTTGCAGCCCCAGCATTTT

D: TRBD1
size: NA
J: TRBJ1-3
V: TRBV28
CDR3: CASNPPGQGSGNTIYF
DNA: TGTGCCAGCAACCCTCCAGGACAGGGTTCGGGAAACACCATATATTTT

D: NA
size: NA
J: TRBJ2-1
V: TRBV2
CDR3: CASSGEDEQFF
DNA: TGTGCCAGCAGTGGAGAGGATGAGCAGTTCTTC

D: NA
size: NA
J: TRBJ2-3
V: TRBV7-2
CDR3: CASSLSFVSTDTQYF
DNA: TGTGCCAGCAGCTTATCTTTTGTTAGCACAGATACGCAGTATTTT

D: NA
size: NA
J: TRBJ1-2
V: TRBV21-1
CDR3: CASSMGVQRDSNYGYTF
DNA: TGTGCCAGCAGCATGGGGGTACAACGGGACAGTAACTATGGCTACACCTTC

D: NA
size: NA
J: TRBJ1-2
V: TRBV29-1
CDR3: CSVEDVGTGYGYTF
DNA: TGCAGCGTTGAAGATGTGGGCACCGGCTATGGCTACACCTTC

D: TRBD1
size: NA
J: TRBJ1-6
V: TRBV3-1/TRBV3-2
CDR3: CASRTGRNSPLHF
DNA: TGTGCCTCTCGGACAGGCCGTAATTCACCCCTCCACTTT

D: TRBD1
size: NA
J: TRBJ2-3
V: TRBV6-5
CDR3: CASRGTDFTDTQYF
DNA: TGTGCCAGCAGAGGGACAGACTTCACAGATACGCAGTATTTT

D: TRBD1
size: NA
J: TRBJ2-5
V: TRBV19
CDR3: CASAVGQGAETQYF
DNA: TGTGCCAGTGCTGTGGGACAGGGGGCTGAGACCCAGTACTTC

D: NA
size: NA
J: TRBJ1-4
V: TRBV2
CDR3: CASGGTANEKLFF
DNA: TGTGCCAGCGGGGGGACTGCGAATGAAAAACTGTTTTTT

D: NA
size: NA
J: TRBJ2-7
V: TRBV28
CDR3: CASSANRVGEQYF
DNA: TGTGCCAGCAGTGCAAACAGGGTAGGCGAGCAGTACTTC

D: TRBD1
size: NA
J: TRBJ2-2
V: TRBV29-1
CDR3: CSVGPTGTGLTGELFF
DNA: TGCAGCGTTGGGCCCACCGGGACAGGACTCACCGGGGAGCTGTTTTTT

D: TRBD2
size: NA
J: TRBJ2-1
V: TRBV27
CDR3: CASSPGLAGGPVEQFF
DNA: TGTGCCAGCAGTCCAGGACTAGCGGGGGGGCCTGTTGAGCAGTTCTTC

D: NA
size: NA
J: TRBJ1-5
V: TRBV18
CDR3: CASRQTGKGQPQHF
DNA: TGTGCCAGCCGACAAACAGGGAAGGGTCAGCCCCAGCATTTT

D: NA
size: NA
J: TRBJ1-1
V: TRBV14
CDR3: CASSQVDPGDAEAFF
DNA: TGTGCCAGCAGCCAAGTAGACCCGGGGGACGCTGAAGCTTTCTTT

D: TRBD1
size: NA
J: TRBJ2-1
V: TRBV10-2
CDR3: CASSGAGGSYNEQFF
DNA: TGCGCCAGCAGTGGTGCAGGGGGCTCCTACAATGAGCAGTTCTTC

D: TRBD2
size: NA
J: TRBJ2-7
V: TRBV11-3
CDR3: CASSLDGLAGLLYEQYF
DNA: TGTGCCAGCAGCTTAGACGGTCTAGCGGGGCTCCTCTACGAGCAGTACTTC

D: TRBD2
size: NA
J: TRBJ2-3
V: TRBV4-2
CDR3: CASSQGRGVTDTQYF
DNA: TGTGCCAGCAGCCAGGGGCGGGGGGTGACAGATACGCAGTATTTT

D: TRBD1
size: NA
J: TRBJ1-6
V: TRBV9
CDR3: CASSLTGGYNSPLHF
DNA: TGTGCCAGCAGCCTGACAGGGGGTTATAATTCACCCCTCCACTTT

D: TRBD1
size: NA
J: TRBJ1-1
V: TRBV4-1
CDR3: CASSPYRTGEAFF
DNA: TGCGCCAGCAGCCCTTATCGGACAGGTGAAGCTTTCTTT

D: NA
size: NA
J: TRBJ2-7
V: TRBV2
CDR3: CASSLPGPYEQYF
DNA: TGTGCCAGCAGTCTCCCAGGCCCCTACGAGCAGTACTTC

D: NA
size: NA
J: TRBJ2-3
V: TRBV19
CDR3: CASSPSGDTQYF
DNA: TGTGCCAGTAGTCCCAGCGGGGATACGCAGTATTTT

D: NA
size: NA
J: TRBJ2-5
V: TRBV9
CDR3: CASSVEPGGKETQYF
DNA: TGTGCCAGCAGCGTAGAACCAGGGGGGAAAGAGACCCAGTACTTC

D: NA
size: NA
J: TRBJ1-1
V: TRBV19
CDR3: CASSTPQGTEAFF
DNA: TGTGCCAGTAGTACTCCTCAGGGGACTGAAGCTTTCTTT

D: NA
size: NA
J: TRBJ1-2
V: TRBV3-1/TRBV3-2
CDR3: CASSQVRGAWGYTF
DNA: TGTGCCAGCAGCCAAGTCCGGGGGGCGTGGGGCTACACCTTC

D: TRBD1
size: NA
J: TRBJ2-2
V: TRBV27
CDR3: CASSPDRGATGELFF
DNA: TGTGCCAGCAGTCCCGACAGGGGAGCGACCGGGGAGCTGTTTTTT

D: NA
size: NA
J: TRBJ2-5
V: TRBV5-1
CDR3: CASSLASTEQETQYF
DNA: TGCGCCAGCAGCTTGGCGTCTACCGAACAAGAGACCCAGTACTTC

D: NA
size: NA
J: TRBJ1-1
V: TRBV11-3
CDR3: CASSLNSLNTEAFF
DNA: TGTGCCAGCAGCTTAAACAGCTTAAACACTGAAGCTTTCTTT

D: NA
size: few
J: TRBJ2-3
V: TRBV4-1
CDR3: CASSPGQGGRTDTQYF
DNA: TGCGCCAGCAGCCCCGGACAGGGAGGGAGGACAGATACGCAGTATTTT

D: TRBD1
size: NA
J: TRBJ2-5
V: TRBV16
CDR3: CASSPWTGAGETQYF
DNA: TGTGCCAGCAGCCCCTGGACAGGAGCTGGGGAGACCCAGTACTTC

D: TRBD1
size: NA
J: TRBJ1-2
V: TRBV5-1
CDR3: CASRLPGQGLGGYTF
DNA: TGCGCCAGCAGGTTACCGGGACAGGGCCTCGGTGGCTACACCTTC

D: TRBD1
size: NA
J: TRBJ1-2
V: TRBV28
CDR3: CASRRGTDYGYTF
DNA: TGTGCCAGCAGAAGGGGGACAGACTATGGCTACACCTTC

D: TRBD1
size: NA
J: TRBJ2-4
V: TRBV7-2
CDR3: CASSTQQGYRKNIQYF
DNA: TGTGCCAGCAGCACCCAACAGGGGTATCGCAAAAACATTCAGTACTTC

D: NA
size: NA
J: TRBJ2-1
V: TRBV11-3
CDR3: CASSELGLSNEQFF
DNA: TGTGCCAGCAGCGAGCTGGGGCTTTCCAATGAGCAGTTCTTC

D: TRBD1
size: NA
J: TRBJ1-1
V: TRBV5-8
CDR3: CASSFRGQMNTEAFF
DNA: TGTGCCAGCAGCTTCCGGGGACAGATGAACACTGAAGCTTTCTTT

D: TRBD2
size: NA
J: TRBJ2-2
V: TRBV7-6
CDR3: CASSPRAGGDTGELFF
DNA: TGTGCCAGCAGCCCAAGAGCGGGAGGGGACACCGGGGAGCTGTTTTTT

D: TRBD1
size: once
J: TRBJ2-7
V: TRBV20-1
CDR3: CSASRQGAHSYEQYF
DNA: TGCAGTGCTAGTAGACAGGGTGCCCATTCCTACGAGCAGTACTTC

D: TRBD2
size: NA
J: TRBJ2-2
V: TRBV5-1
CDR3: CASSLDGTSGFKDTGELFF
DNA: TGCGCCAGCAGCTTGGATGGGACTAGCGGTTTTAAGGACACCGGGGAGCTGTTTTTT

D: TRBD1
size: NA
J: TRBJ1-5
V: TRBV5-1
CDR3: CASSPGTGGDQPQHF
DNA: TGCGCCAGCAGCCCAGGGACAGGGGGGGATCAGCCCCAGCATTTT

D: TRBD1
size: NA
J: TRBJ1-2
V: TRBV3-1/TRBV3-2
CDR3: CASSQALDRARLANYGYTF
DNA: TGTGCCAGCAGCCAAGCATTAGACAGGGCCCGCCTAGCTAACTATGGCTACACCTTC

D: TRBD2
size: few
J: TRBJ2-1
V: TRBV5-1
CDR3: CASSSGLAGGPYNEQFF
DNA: TGCGCCAGCAGCTCGGGACTAGCGGGGGGGCCTTACAATGAGCAGTTCTTC

D: TRBD2
size: NA
J: TRBJ2-7
V: TRBV20-1
CDR3: CSASFDGRSYEQYF
DNA: TGCAGTGCTAGTTTCGACGGGAGGTCTTACGAGCAGTACTTC

D: NA
size: NA
J: TRBJ2-1
V: TRBV9
CDR3: CASSMSSYNEQFF
DNA: TGTGCCAGCAGCATGAGCTCCTACAATGAGCAGTTCTTC